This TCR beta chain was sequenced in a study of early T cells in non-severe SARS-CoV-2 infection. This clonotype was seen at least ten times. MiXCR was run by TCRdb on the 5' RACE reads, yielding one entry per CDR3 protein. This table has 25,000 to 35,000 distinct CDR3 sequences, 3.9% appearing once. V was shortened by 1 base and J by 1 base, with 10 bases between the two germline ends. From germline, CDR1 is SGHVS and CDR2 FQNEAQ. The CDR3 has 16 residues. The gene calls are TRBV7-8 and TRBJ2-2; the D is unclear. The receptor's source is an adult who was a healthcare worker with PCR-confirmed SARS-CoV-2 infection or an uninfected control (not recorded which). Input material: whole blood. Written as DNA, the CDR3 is TGTGCCAGCAGCTTAGTAGTCCTTCTGAACACCGGGGAGCTGTTTTTT. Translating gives CASSLVVLLNTGELFF.